This TCR beta chain was profiled in a study of blood T cell repertoires in COVID-19. Study-wide context: The United States, Italy and Spain provided the acute and convalescent COVID-19 samples.

Assay used: immunoSEQ multiplex PCR; TCRdb lists only in-frame clones, some missing. The sample holds 200,000 or so clones, 70% to 90% seen once. Individuals drawn from 24 US areas were roughly 18 to 95 years old. Participants had their cohort set by participant-reported clinical history. Trimming shortened V by 4 bases and J by 3 bases, and 12 bases separated the two germline ends. This CDR3 spans 14 amino acids. Germline assignment: CDR1 MGHRA and CDR2 YSYEKL. The origin of this receptor is a woman in her forties with acute COVID-19. The sequencing input was PBMCs or T cells enriched from blood (not recorded which). This chain links TRBV4-1 with TRBJ1-2, with D possibly TRBD1 on 6 matching bases. This CDR3 is CASSLNRVDYGYTF. CDR3 nucleotide sequence: TGCGCCAGCAGCCTAAACAGGGTGGACTATGGCTACACCTTC.